A selection of T cell receptor beta chains follows, all from one sample in a study of blood T cell repertoires in COVID-19. The protocol was immunoSEQ multiplex PCR, while the TCRdb copy is restricted to in-frame clones and leaves out a portion. The sample consists of roughly 200,000 clones, approximately 88% of them appearing once. The specimen was peripheral blood. Receptors originate from a man aged 35 to 55 with acute or convalescent COVID-19. CDR3s include the opening cysteine and the closing phenylalanine or tryptophan. Fields, in order: CDR3 DNA, CDR3 protein, D gene, V gene, clone size, J gene. The D gene is left open where the match is weak. Rows give clone size only sometimes, using once, few, many, or a class for an expanded clone.

TGTGCCAGCAGGGGGGGCCGGGACAGGGAGAAAGCTTTCTTT CASRGGRDREKAFF TRBD1 TRBV2 - TRBJ1-1
TGTGCCAGTAGTAATACAAGATTTGAAAAACTGTTTTTT CASSNTRFEKLFF - TRBV19 - TRBJ1-4
TGTGCCAGCAGCTTAATCCCGCCCTCGCGGGGGGTAACCGGGGAGCTGTTTTTT CASSLIPPSRGVTGELFF TRBD2 TRBV7-3 - TRBJ2-2
TGTGCCAGCAGTCGTAGAACAGGGGGAGCAGATACGCAGTATTTT CASSRRTGGADTQYF TRBD1 TRBV6-5 once TRBJ2-3
TGTGCCAGCAGTTACAGCGGGCCGAACCGAGAAAAACTGTTTTTT CASSYSGPNREKLFF - TRBV6-5 - TRBJ1-4
TGTGCCAGCAGCCCCGGGACTAGCGGGGGGCAAGAGACCCAGTACTTC CASSPGTSGGQETQYF TRBD2 TRBV7-9 - TRBJ2-5
TGTGCCACCAGCAACACAGGGCCTGATAAGAATTCACCCCTCCACTTT CATSNTGPDKNSPLHF - TRBV15 - TRBJ1-6
TGTGCCAGCAGTGAAGCACATCAGGGGTTTGGGTCTGGGGCCAACGTCCTGACTTTC CASSEAHQGFGSGANVLTF - TRBV2 - TRBJ2-6
TGTGCCAGCAGTTACGGGACAAACAATGAGCAGTTCTTC CASSYGTNNEQFF - TRBV6-5 - TRBJ2-1
TGTGCCAGCAGCCCCCGGACTTTCGGGGGGACAGATACGCAGTATTTT CASSPRTFGGTDTQYF TRBD2 TRBV11-2 - TRBJ2-3
TGCGCCAGCAGCTTGGCCGGAACCACTGACAGTGGCCATTTCTATGGCTACACCTTC CASSLAGTTDSGHFYGYTF - TRBV5-1 once TRBJ1-2
TGTGCCAGCAGCTTAGACAGGGTTGAGACCCAGTACTTC CASSLDRVETQYF - TRBV7-2 - TRBJ2-5
TGTGCCAGCAGTGAAGGGACGGACTTCCAATTGAACACTGAAGCTTTCTTT CASSEGTDFQLNTEAFF - TRBV6-1 few TRBJ1-1
TGTGCCAGTAGTATTTGGCGGGGGGACACCGGGGAGCTGTTTTTT CASSIWRGDTGELFF TRBD2 TRBV19 once TRBJ2-2
TGTGCCAGCAGCTTAACCGGGGGGGTAGCCGGGGAGCTGTTTTTT CASSLTGGVAGELFF TRBD2 TRBV7-3 - TRBJ2-2
TGTGCCAGCAGCGAGGATGGGACTGAAGCTTTCTTT CASSEDGTEAFF - TRBV5-6 - TRBJ1-1
TGTGCCAGCAGCCCAGACAGGGGAGCTTTCACCGGGGAGCTGTTTTTT CASSPDRGAFTGELFF TRBD1 TRBV6-6 - TRBJ2-2
TGCGCCAGCAGCAGCACCAGGGGTTCTTCAGAGACCCAGTACTTC CASSSTRGSSETQYF - TRBV5-1 once TRBJ2-5
TGTGCCAGCAGCCGAGGGGGACAGGGGGCGATCGAGCAGTACTTC CASSRGGQGAIEQYF TRBD1 TRBV5-4 few TRBJ2-7
TGTGCCAGCAGCCCGGACAGGTCGGCCTACGAGCAGTACTTC CASSPDRSAYEQYF TRBD1 TRBV7-9 - TRBJ2-7
TGTGCCAGCAGCTACAGGGTAGGGTACGAGCAGTACTTC CASSYRVGYEQYF - TRBV7-2 - TRBJ2-7
TGTGCCAGCAGCTTAGTTAGTTACAATGAGCAGTTCTTC CASSLVSYNEQFF - TRBV11-3 once TRBJ2-1
TGCAGCGTTGAAGAAAGCGGACAGAGTGAAGCTTTCTTT CSVEESGQSEAFF - TRBV29-1 - TRBJ1-1
TGTGCCAGCAGCCCCCCAGGGGCCAAAAACATTCAGTACTTC CASSPPGAKNIQYF - TRBV7-6 once TRBJ2-4
TGTGCCAGCTCACCAACGAGCGGAGACACAGATACGCAGTATTTT CASSPTSGDTDTQYF - TRBV18 - TRBJ2-3
TGCGCCAGCAGCTTGGATGCGGGGGAACATTACAATGAGCAGTTCTTC CASSLDAGEHYNEQFF TRBD2 TRBV5-1 once TRBJ2-1
TGTGCCAGCTCACCACCCGGCGGGGACGAGCAGTACTTC CASSPPGGDEQYF - TRBV18 - TRBJ2-7
TGTGCCAGCAGCTTAGCAAGAACTTCGGAGATCGGCTACACCTTC CASSLARTSEIGYTF - TRBV7-2 - TRBJ1-2
TGTGCCAGCAGTTTGCGACCCTCCGGGTCTTTCTTT CASSLRPSGSFF - TRBV12-3/TRBV12-4 - TRBJ1-1
TGCGCCAGCAGCTTCGCTGGGACAGGGAATGGCTACACCTTC CASSFAGTGNGYTF TRBD1 TRBV5-1 - TRBJ1-2
TGTGCCACCAGTGATTTGGGTGCGGGCAGAACCCAAGAGACCCAGTACTTC CATSDLGAGRTQETQYF - TRBV24-1 - TRBJ2-5
TGCGCCAGCAGCTTGGGACCCCAGGGCCGTCTTCTACAGCTCGGTAACGAGCAGTACTTC CASSLGPQGRLLQLGNEQYF - TRBV5-1 few TRBJ2-7
TGTGCCAGCAGCTTGGGCCCTTTAATAGCGGGCACAGATACGCAGTATTTT CASSLGPLIAGTDTQYF - TRBV5-4 - TRBJ2-3
TGTGCCAGCAGCTCAGAGGGCTCCTACGAGCAGTACTTC CASSSEGSYEQYF - TRBV6-1 - TRBJ2-7
TGTGCCAGCAGTTTATCGGGACAGGGGACAGATACGCAGTATTTT CASSLSGQGTDTQYF TRBD1 TRBV28 - TRBJ2-3
TGCGCCAGCAGCTTCGCGGGAAGCACTGAAGCTTTCTTT CASSFAGSTEAFF - TRBV5-1 once TRBJ1-1
TGTGCCAGCAGTTACGGCGGGGCGAACTATGGCTACACCTTC CASSYGGANYGYTF - TRBV6-2/TRBV6-3 - TRBJ1-2
TGTGCTAGTGGTTTGTACGCGATGGAGACCCAGTACTTC CASGLYAMETQYF - TRBV12-5 - TRBJ2-5
TGTGCCACCCTGTGGGGGGAAACGAACACTGAAGCTTTCTTT CATLWGETNTEAFF - TRBV7-8 once TRBJ1-1
TGCAGTGCTAGTAGGGGGAGCTTGGATCACGAGCAGTACTTC CSASRGSLDHEQYF - TRBV20-1 - TRBJ2-7
TGCAGTGCTAGTCAGGGGACTGAAGCTTTCTTT CSASQGTEAFF - TRBV20-1 - TRBJ1-1
TGTGCCAGCAGCCCCGGGACAACTTATGGCTACACCTTC CASSPGTTYGYTF - TRBV5-5 - TRBJ1-2
TGCGCCAGCAGCCCTCGGACAGGAGGGGATACGCAGTATTTT CASSPRTGGDTQYF - TRBV5-1 - TRBJ2-3
TGTGCCAGCAGTTTTGGCGAAGCTTTCTTT CASSFGEAFF - TRBV12-3/TRBV12-4 - TRBJ1-1
TGTGCCAGCAGTTCACCAACGCAGAAGAGGAATCAGCCCCAGCATTTT CASSSPTQKRNQPQHF - TRBV28 - TRBJ1-5
TGCGCCAGCAGCCAAGATGGTTCACAGATATATCAGCCCCAGCATTTT CASSQDGSQIYQPQHF - TRBV4-1 few TRBJ1-5
TGTGCCAGCAGTGAATATAGACAGGCTAATGAAAAACTGTTTTTT CASSEYRQANEKLFF - TRBV25-1 - TRBJ1-4
TGTGCCAGCAGCCTTTCAACAGAGGGCTGGGGATCACCCCTCCACTTT CASSLSTEGWGSPLHF - TRBV6-6 - TRBJ1-6